The present TCR beta chain was sequenced within a study of identical twins. The donor group consisted entirely of healthy Caucasians. One entry per CDR3 protein, called by TCRdb with MiXCR from the 5' RACE reads. The sample lists under 250,000 distinct CDR3 sequences; 10% to 15% were seen once. The study's findings and limits: The conclusions drew on cross-sectional statistical analysis instead of tracking the same donors. Out-of-frame TCR alpha sharing in monozygotic twins exceeded recombination model predictions. Out-of-frame alpha sequences shared between twins exhibited an excess of low generation probability.

With V trimmed by 5 bases and J by 3 bases, 9 bases remained unmatched. Germline loops: CDR1 DFQATT, CDR2 SNEGSKA (reference sequence). The CDR3 totals 15 residues. Of note for this clonotype: The target antigen is unknown.

The sample was also reused in another study, on yellow fever vaccine responses in identical twins.

The TCR comes from a woman aged 18-30 years in good health. The specimen was memory (CD45RO+) T cells sorted from blood. V and J are TRBV20-1 and TRBJ2-2; 7 nucleotides align to TRBD2. For the CDR3, the DNA is TGCAGTGCTCCCCCTCTAGGGAGGGACACCGGGGAGCTGTTTTTT. Encoded protein: CSAPPLGRDTGELFF.